This T cell receptor beta chain was sequenced in a study of blood T cell repertoires in COVID-19. Turning to the study itself: Whether acute or convalescent, the COVID-19 samples came from the United States, Italy and Spain. T cells, B-cell-depleted T cells, or PBMCs provided the cDNA or gDNA that served as material.

The germline gives CDR1 SNHLY, CDR2 FYNNEI. V was clipped by 8 bases and J by 1 base, with 17 bases between them. The CDR3 spans 15 residues. In the authors' workflow: For nucleated cells, counts were estimated from reference gene primer amplification. Data came from immunoSEQ multiplex PCR; TCRdb stores just in-frame clones and leaves some out. V and J calls and clone size are those listed in that table; D and trimming were worked out from the DNA. Here the sample spans more than 95,000 clones, 87% being singletons. J is TRBJ1-1 and V is TRBV2, with unresolved D. The sequenced sample was peripheral blood. This receptor was identified in a human donor in a cohort sampled during active COVID-19. This chain's CDR3 is CASSPDQAGNTEAFF. CDR3 nucleotide sequence: TGTGCCAGCTCTCCCGACCAGGCAGGGAACACTGAAGCTTTCTTT.